A single T cell receptor (beta chain) is shown here with its context. Its antigen is still unknown. V was cut by 4 bases and J by 6 bases, with 15 bases left in between. The CDR3 covers 15 residues. Germline V lookup: CDR1 ENHRY, CDR2 SYGVKD. The entry originates in a study of T-cell memory formation after mild COVID-19. Overall study: Each donor largely had its own TCR clusters. General observations from the study: Memory sampled before infection contained some responding clones, suggesting cross-reactive memory joined.

Constant-segment primers were used for 5'RACE, and the resulting TCR alpha and TCR beta cDNA libraries carried sample barcodes and UMIs. One entry per CDR3 protein results from TCRdb running MiXCR on the 5' RACE reads. The sample includes some 350,000 distinct CDR3 sequences, approximately 15% of them seen just once. The receptor comes from a man between 18 and 35 years old who had mild COVID-19 (a few samples of this study predate the infection). Cell type and time point are not known. This chain links TRBV10-3 with TRBJ1-4; D not resolved. The source material was PBMCs or a T cell subset sorted from them (not recorded which). As DNA, the CDR3 is TGTGCCATCAGTGGATCTCAAGAGGGTGATGAAAAACTGTTTTTT. Its protein product is CAISGSQEGDEKLFF.